This T cell receptor (beta chain) was recovered during a study of cytomegalovirus exposure and HLA in healthy donors. PCR used 60 Vbeta primers and 13 Jbeta primers. Methods used by the authors: Later work found about 80 million unique TCR beta chains, with about 10 million shared. Using immunoSEQ multiplex PCR, the repertoire was profiled, and TCRdb retains in-frame clones only, with some absent. From that table come the V and J calls and clone size; the DNA was used to work out D and trimming. The data contain tens of thousands of clones, roughly 79% of them singletons. The CDR3 runs 13 residues. The germline CDR1 and CDR2 sequences are LGHNT and FRNRAP. V was shortened by 6 bases and J by 1 base, with 10 bases between the two germline ends. The study's findings and limits: A later analysis reportedly identified an Asian-associated ancestry cluster as carrying fewer N-insertions than the approximately 670-donor mean. A later analysis appeared to link common viral pathogens to several of the most significant clusters. Segments of the TCR beta V type were, in most cases, productive about 87% or about 30% of the time in an earlier analysis.

Turning to this clone: Its specificity is not known.

Sequencing used PBMCs. This sequence was found in a man aged 35-49 years in good health and CMV-seronegative. The rearrangement links TRBV12-5 to TRBJ2-7; D perhaps matches TRBD2 (5 bases). The DNA of the CDR3 is TGTGCTAGTGGAGGACTTAGATCCTACGAGCAGTACTTC. Translating it yields CASGGLRSYEQYF.